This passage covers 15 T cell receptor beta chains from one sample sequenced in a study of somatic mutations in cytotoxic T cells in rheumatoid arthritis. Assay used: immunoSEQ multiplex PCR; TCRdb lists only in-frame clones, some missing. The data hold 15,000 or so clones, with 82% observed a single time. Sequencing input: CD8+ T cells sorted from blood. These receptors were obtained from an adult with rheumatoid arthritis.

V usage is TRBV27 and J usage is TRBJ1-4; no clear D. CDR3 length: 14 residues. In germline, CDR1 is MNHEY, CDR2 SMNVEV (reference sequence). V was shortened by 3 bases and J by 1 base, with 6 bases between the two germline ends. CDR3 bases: TGTGCCAGCAGTTTTGGCGGAACTAATGAAAAACTGTTTTTT. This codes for CASSFGGTNEKLFF.

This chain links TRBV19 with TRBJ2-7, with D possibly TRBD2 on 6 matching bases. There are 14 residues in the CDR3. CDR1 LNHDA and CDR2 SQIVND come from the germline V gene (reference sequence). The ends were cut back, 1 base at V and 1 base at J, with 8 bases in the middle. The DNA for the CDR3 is TGTGCCAGTAGTATAGGGGGACTGTCCTACGAGCAGTACTTC. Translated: CASSIGGLSYEQYF. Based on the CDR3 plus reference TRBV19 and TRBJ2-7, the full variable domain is DGGITQSPKYLFRKEGQNVTLSCEQNLNHDAMYWYRQDPGQGLRLIYYSQIVNDFQKGDIAEGYSVSREKKESFPLTVTSAQKNPTAFYLCASSIGGLSYEQYFGPGTRLTVT.

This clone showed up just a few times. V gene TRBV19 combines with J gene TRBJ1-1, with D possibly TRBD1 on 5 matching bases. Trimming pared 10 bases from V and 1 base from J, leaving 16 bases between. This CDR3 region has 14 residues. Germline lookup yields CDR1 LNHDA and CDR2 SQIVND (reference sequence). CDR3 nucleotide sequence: TGTGCCACTAAAACCGGGACGGGGAACACTGAAGCTTTCTTT. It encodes CATKTGTGNTEAFF.

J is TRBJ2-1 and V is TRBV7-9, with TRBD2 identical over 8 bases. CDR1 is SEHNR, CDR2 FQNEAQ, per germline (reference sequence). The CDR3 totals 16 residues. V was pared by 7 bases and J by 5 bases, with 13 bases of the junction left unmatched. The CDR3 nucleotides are TGTGCCAGCACCAAAAGTAGCGGGGCCCCCAACAATGAGCAGTTCTTC. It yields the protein CASTKSSGAPNNEQFF.

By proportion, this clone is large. The CDR3 DNA reads as TGTGCCAGCAGCGTCCTCGCCGACTTAGCGGGGGTTACCGGGGAGCTGTTTTTT. Its translation is CASSVLADLAGVTGELFF. V usage is TRBV13 and J usage is TRBJ2-2; 9 bases line up with TRBD2. Per germline, CDR1 PRHDT and CDR2 FYEKMQ (reference sequence). This CDR3 spans 18 amino acids. The J segment lost 5 bases and the V segment lost 5 bases, leaving 15 bases of the junction unmatched. Supplemented by reference TRBV13 and TRBJ2-2, the full variable domain reads AAGVIQSPRHLIKEKRETATLKCYPIPRHDTVYWYQQGPGQDPQFLISFYEKMQSDKGSIPDRFSAQQFSDYHSELNMSSLELGDSALYFCASSVLADLAGVTGELFFGEGSRLTVL.

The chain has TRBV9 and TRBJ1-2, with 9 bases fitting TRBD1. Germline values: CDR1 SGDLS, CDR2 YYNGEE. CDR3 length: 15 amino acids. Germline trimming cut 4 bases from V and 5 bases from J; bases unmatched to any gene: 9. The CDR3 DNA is TGTGCCAGCAGCCCGGGACAGGGAATTTCTTATGGCTACACCTTC. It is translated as CASSPGQGISYGYTF.

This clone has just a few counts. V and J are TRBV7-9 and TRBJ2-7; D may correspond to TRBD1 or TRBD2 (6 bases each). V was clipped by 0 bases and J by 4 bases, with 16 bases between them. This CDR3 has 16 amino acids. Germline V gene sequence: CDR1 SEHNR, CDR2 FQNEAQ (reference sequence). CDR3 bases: TGTGCCAGCAGCTTAGCGGTTGGGGGGCAGGAGTACGAGCAGTACTTC. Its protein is CASSLAVGGQEYEQYF.

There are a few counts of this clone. CDR3 in amino acids: CASSTSAGEQYF. CDR3 coding DNA: TGCGCCAGCAGCACCTCCGCAGGGGAGCAGTACTTC. The V gene is TRBV5-1, the J gene TRBJ2-7, with D maybe TRBD1 (5 bases). The CDR3 is 12 residues long. From germline, CDR1 is SGHRS and CDR2 YFSETQ. V was clipped by 4 bases and J by 7 bases, with 12 bases between them.

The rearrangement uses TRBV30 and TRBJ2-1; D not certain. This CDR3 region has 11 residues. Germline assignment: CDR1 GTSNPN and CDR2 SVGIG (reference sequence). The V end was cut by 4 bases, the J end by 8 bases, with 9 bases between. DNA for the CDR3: TGTGCCTGGAAAAGCATCCATGAGCAGTTCTTC. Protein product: CAWKSIHEQFF.

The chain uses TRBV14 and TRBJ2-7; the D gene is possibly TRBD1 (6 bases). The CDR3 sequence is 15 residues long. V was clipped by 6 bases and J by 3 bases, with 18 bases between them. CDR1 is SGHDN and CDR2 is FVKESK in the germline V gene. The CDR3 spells CASRPTGSLGYEQYF. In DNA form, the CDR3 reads TGTGCCAGCAGGCCGACAGGTTCACTAGGCTACGAGCAGTACTTC.

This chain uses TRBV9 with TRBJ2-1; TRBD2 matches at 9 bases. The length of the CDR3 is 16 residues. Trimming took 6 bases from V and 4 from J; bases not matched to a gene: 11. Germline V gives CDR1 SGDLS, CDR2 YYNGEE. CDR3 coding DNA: TGTGCCAGCACGCCGGCGGGAGGGGTTATTTACAATGAGCAGTTCTTC. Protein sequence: CASTPAGGVIYNEQFF.

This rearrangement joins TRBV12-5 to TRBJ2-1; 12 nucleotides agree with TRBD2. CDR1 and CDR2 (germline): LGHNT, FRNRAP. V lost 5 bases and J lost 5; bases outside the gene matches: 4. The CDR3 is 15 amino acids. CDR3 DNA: TGTGCTAGTGGTCAAGGACTAGCGGGGAACAATGAGCAGTTCTTC. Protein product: CASGQGLAGNNEQFF.

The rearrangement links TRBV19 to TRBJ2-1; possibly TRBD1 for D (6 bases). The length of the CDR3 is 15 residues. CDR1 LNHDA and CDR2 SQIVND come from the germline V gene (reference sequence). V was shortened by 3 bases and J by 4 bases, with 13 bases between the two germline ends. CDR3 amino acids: CASSMGTNVYNEQFF. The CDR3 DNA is TGTGCCAGTAGTATGGGGACAAACGTTTACAATGAGCAGTTCTTC.

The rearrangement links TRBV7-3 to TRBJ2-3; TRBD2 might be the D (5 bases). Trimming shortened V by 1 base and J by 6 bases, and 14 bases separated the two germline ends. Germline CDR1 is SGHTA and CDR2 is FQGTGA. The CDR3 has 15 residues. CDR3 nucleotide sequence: TGTGCCAGCAGCTTAATCGGAGGCGCCATGGATACGCAGTATTTT. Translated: CASSLIGGAMDTQYF.

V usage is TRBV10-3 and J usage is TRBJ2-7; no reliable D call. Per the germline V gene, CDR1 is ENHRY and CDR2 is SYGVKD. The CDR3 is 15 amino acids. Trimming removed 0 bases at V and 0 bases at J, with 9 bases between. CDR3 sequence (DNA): TGTGCCATCAGTGAGTCGACCGACAACTCCTACGAGCAGTACTTC. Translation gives CAISESTDNSYEQYF.